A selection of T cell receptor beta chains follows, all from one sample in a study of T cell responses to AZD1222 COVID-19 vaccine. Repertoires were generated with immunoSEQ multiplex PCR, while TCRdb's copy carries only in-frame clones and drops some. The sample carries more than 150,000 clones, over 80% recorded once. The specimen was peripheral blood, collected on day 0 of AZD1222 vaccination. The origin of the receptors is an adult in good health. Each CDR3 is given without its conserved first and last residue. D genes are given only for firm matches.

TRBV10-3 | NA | AIRSETGELF
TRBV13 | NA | ASSLTGNTGELF
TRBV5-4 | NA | ASSLGGANYGYT
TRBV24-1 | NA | ATSDPQEFYGYT
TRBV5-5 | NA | ASSLITGTTVNTEAF
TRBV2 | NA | ASPGGEDPNTEAF
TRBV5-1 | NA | ASSPNNAPYGYT
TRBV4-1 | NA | ASSQVGGRTDTQY
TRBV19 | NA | ASSTRTYEQY
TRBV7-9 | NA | ASSLAGTNTEAF
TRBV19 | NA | ASNLWAGMNTEAF
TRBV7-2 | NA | ASLQTISGNTIY
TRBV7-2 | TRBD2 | ASSRTSGGWNEQF
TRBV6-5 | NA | ASSPLMGDEKLF
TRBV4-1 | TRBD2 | ASSQDVGLAGNTGELF
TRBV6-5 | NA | ASTRTLANYGYT